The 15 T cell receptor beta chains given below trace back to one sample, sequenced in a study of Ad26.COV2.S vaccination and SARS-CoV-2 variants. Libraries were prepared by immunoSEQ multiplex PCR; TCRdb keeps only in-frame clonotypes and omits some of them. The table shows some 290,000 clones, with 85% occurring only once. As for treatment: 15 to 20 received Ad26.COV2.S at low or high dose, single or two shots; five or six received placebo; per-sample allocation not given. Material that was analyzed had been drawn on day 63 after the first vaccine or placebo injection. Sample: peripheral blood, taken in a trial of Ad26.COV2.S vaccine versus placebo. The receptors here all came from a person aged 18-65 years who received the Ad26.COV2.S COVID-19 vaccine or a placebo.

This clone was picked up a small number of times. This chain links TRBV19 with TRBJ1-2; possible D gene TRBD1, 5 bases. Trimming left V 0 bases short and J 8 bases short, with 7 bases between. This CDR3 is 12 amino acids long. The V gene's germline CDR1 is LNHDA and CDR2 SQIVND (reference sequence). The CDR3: CASSIDDSGYTF. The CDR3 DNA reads TGTGCCAGTAGTATAGATGACAGCGGCTACACCTTC.

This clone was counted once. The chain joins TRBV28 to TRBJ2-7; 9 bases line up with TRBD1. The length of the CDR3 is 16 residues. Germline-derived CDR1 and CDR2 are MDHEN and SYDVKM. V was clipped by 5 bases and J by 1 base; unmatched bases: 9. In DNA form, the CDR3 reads TGTGCCAGCAGTGCTCCGGGACAGGGACTATCCTACGAGCAGTACTTC. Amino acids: CASSAPGQGLSYEQYF.

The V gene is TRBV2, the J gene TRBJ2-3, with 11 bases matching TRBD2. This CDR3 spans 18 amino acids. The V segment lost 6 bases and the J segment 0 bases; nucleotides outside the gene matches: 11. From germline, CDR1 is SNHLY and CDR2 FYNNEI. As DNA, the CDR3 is TGTGCCAGCAGCGATCCACGAACTAGCGGGGGTAGCACAGATACGCAGTATTTT. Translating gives CASSDPRTSGGSTDTQYF. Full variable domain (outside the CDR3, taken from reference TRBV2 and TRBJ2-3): EPEVTQTPSHQVTQMGQEVILRCVPISNHLYFYWYRQILGQKVEFLVSFYNNEISEKSEIFDDQFSVERPDGSNFTLKIRSTKLEDSAMYFCASSDPRTSGGSTDTQYFGPGTRLTVL.

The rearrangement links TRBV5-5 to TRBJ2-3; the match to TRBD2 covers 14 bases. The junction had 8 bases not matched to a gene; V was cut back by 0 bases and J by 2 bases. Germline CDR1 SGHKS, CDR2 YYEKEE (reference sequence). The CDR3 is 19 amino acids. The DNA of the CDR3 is TGTGCCAGCAGCTTGGGGAGACTAGCGGGGGGGCAGGACACAGATACGCAGTATTTT. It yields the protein CASSLGRLAGGQDTDTQYF.

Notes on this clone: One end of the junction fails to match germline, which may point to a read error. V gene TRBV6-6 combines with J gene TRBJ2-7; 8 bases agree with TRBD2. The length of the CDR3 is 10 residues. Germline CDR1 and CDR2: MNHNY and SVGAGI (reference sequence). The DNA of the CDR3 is TGTGCCAGCAGTTCCGGGACTAGGATCTTC. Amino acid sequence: CASSSGTRIF.

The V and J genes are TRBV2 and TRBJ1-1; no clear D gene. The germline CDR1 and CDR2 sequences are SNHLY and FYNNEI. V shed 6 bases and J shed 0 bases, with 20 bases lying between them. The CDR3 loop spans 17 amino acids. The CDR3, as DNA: TGTGCCAGCAGCGACCCCCTACGAGGACGGATGAACACTGAAGCTTTCTTT. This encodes CASSDPLRGRMNTEAFF. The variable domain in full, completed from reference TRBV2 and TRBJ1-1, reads EPEVTQTPSHQVTQMGQEVILRCVPISNHLYFYWYRQILGQKVEFLVSFYNNEISEKSEIFDDQFSVERPDGSNFTLKIRSTKLEDSAMYFCASSDPLRGRMNTEAFFGQGTRLTVV.

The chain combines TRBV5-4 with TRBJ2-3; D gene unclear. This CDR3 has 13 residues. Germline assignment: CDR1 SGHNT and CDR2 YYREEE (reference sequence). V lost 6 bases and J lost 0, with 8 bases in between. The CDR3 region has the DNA TGTGCCAGCATAGACTCGAGCACAGATACGCAGTATTTT. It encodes CASIDSSTDTQYF.

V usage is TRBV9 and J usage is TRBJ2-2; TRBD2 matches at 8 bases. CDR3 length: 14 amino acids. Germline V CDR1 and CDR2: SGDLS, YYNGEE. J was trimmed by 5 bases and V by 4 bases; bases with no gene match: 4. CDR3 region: CASSPGGGTGELFF. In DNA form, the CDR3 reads TGTGCCAGCAGCCCCGGGGGGGGGACCGGGGAGCTGTTTTTT.

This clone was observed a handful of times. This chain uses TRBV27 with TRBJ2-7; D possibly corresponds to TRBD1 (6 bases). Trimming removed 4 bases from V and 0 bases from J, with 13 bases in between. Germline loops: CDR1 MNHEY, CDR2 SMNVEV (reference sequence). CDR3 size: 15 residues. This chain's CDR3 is CASSSPSTGSYEQYF. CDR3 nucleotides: TGTGCCAGCAGTTCACCTTCGACAGGCTCCTACGAGCAGTACTTC.

CDR3 DNA sequence: TGTGCCAGCAGTGAAGCCCGTCGCGGAATCTATGGCTACACCTTC. Translation: CASSEARRGIYGYTF. The chain couples TRBV2 to TRBJ1-2; D unclear. The CDR3 is made up of 15 amino acids. With 0 bases removed from V and 4 bases from J, the gap between germline ends came to 12 bases. CDR1 and CDR2 (germline): SNHLY, FYNNEI.

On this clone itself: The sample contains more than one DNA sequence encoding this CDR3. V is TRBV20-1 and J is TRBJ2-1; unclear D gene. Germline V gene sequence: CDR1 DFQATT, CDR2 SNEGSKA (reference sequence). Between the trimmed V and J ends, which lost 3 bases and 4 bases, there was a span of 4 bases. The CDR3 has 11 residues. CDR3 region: CSARVYNEQFF. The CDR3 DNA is TGCAGTGCTAGGGTATACAATGAGCAGTTCTTC.

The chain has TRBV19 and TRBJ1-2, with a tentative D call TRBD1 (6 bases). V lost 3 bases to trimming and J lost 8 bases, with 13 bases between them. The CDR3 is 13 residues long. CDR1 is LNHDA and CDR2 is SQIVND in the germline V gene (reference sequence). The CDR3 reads CASSISGAKGYTF. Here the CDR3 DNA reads TGTGCCAGTAGTATCTCGGGGGCGAAAGGCTACACCTTC.

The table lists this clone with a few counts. The CDR3 nucleotides read TGTGCCAGCAGCAGCGGGAACAGGGGGCACACTGAAGCTTTCTTT. Translated: CASSSGNRGHTEAFF. The genes are TRBV5-4 and TRBJ1-1; 9 nucleotides line up with TRBD1. J lost 3 bases, V lost 4 bases, and 7 bases had no gene match. The CDR3 is made up of 15 amino acids. Germline assignment: CDR1 SGHNT and CDR2 YYREEE (reference sequence).

In nucleotides, the CDR3 is TGTGCCAGCAGTTGGGGCACAAGCTACGAGCAGTACTTC. This translates into CASSWGTSYEQYF. The V and J genes are TRBV27 and TRBJ2-7; a weak D match, TRBD1 (5 bases). The CDR3 is 13 amino acids. Germline V gene sequence: CDR1 MNHEY, CDR2 SMNVEV (reference sequence). The germline V and J ends were trimmed by 4 bases and 3 bases, with 10 bases remaining between them.

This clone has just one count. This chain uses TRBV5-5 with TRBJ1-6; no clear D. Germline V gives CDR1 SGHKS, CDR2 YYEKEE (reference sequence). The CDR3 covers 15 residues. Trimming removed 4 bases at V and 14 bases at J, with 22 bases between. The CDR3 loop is CASSQMNAAGPALHF. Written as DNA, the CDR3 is TGTGCCAGCAGCCAAATGAACGCTGCGGGCCCGGCCCTCCACTTT.